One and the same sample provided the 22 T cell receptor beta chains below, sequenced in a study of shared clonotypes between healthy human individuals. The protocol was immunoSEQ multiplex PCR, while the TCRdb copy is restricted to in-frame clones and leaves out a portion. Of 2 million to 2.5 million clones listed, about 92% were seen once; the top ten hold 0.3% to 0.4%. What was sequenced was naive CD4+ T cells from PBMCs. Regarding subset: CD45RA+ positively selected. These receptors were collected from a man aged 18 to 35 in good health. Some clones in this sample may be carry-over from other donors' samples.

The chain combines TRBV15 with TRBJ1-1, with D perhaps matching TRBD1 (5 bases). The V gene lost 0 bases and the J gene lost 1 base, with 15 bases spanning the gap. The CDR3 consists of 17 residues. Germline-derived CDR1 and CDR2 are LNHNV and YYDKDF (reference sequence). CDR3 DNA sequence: TGTGCCACCAGCAGAGATATCCAGGGCCCTACGAACACTGAAGCTTTCTTT. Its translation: CATSRDIQGPTNTEAFF.

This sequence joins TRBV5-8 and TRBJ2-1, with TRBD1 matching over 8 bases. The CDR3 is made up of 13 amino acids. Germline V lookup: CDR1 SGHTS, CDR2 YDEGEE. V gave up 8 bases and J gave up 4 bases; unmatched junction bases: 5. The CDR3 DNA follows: TGTGCCAGTCTGACAGGGGAATACAATGAGCAGTTCTTC. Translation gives CASLTGEYNEQFF.

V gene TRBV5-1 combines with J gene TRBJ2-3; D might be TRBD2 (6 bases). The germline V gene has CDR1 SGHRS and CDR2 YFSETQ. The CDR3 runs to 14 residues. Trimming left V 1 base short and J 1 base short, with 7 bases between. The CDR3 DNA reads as TGCGCCAGCAGCTTGACTAGCCGCACAGATACGCAGTATTTT. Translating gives CASSLTSRTDTQYF.

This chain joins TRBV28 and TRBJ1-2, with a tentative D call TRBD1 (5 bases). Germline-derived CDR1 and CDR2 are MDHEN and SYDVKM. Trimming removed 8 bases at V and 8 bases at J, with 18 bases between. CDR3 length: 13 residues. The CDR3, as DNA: TGTGCCAGCCGCTCGGGACCGGCGGAGGGCTACACCTTC. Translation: CASRSGPAEGYTF.

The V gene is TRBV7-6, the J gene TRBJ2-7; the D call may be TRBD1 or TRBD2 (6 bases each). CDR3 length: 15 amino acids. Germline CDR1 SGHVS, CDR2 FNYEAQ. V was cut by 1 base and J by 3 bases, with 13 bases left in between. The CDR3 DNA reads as TGTGCCAGCAGCTTAGGGGGGGCGAGGAACTACGAGCAGTACTTC. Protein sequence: CASSLGGARNYEQYF.

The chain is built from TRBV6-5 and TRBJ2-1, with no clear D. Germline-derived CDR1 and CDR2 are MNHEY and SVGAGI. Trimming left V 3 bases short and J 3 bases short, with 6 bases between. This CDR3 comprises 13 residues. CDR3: CASSYGFYNEQFF. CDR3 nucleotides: TGTGCCAGCAGTTATGGGTTCTACAATGAGCAGTTCTTC.

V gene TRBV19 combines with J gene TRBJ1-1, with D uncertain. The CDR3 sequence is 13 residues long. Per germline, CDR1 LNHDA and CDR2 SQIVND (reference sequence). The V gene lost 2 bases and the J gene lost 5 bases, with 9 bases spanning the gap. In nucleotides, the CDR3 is TGTGCCAGTAGTATAAAACGGGTTACTGAAGCTTTCTTT. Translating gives CASSIKRVTEAFF.

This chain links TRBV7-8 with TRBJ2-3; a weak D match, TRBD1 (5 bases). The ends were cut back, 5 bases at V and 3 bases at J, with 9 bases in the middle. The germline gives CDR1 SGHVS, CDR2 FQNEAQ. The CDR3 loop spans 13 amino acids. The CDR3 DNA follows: TGTGCCAGCAGCACTTACAGGACAGATACGCAGTATTTT. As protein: CASSTYRTDTQYF.

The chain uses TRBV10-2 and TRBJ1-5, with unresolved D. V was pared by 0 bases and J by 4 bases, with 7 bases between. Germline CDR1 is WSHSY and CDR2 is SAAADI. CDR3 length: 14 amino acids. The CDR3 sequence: CASSESTGNQPQHF. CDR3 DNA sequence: TGCGCCAGCAGTGAGTCAACGGGAAATCAGCCCCAGCATTTT.

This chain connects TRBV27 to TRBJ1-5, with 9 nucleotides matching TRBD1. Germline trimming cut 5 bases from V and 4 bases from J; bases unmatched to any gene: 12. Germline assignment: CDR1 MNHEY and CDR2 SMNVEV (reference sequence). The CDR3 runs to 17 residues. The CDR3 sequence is CASSPDRGQVGNQPQHF. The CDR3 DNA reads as TGTGCCAGCAGTCCGGACAGGGGCCAGGTGGGGAATCAGCCCCAGCATTTT.

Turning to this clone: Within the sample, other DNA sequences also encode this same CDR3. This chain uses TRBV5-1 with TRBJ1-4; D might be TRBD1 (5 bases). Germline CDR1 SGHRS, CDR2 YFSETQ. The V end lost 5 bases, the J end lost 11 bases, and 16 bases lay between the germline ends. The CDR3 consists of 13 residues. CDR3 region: CASRQIGEGKLFF. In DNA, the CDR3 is TGCGCCAGCAGGCAGATAGGGGAAGGGAAACTGTTTTTT.

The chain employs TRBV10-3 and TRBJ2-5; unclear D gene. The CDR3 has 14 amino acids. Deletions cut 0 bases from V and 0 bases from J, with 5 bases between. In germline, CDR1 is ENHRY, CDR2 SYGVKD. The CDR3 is CAISESTYQETQYF. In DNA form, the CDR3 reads TGTGCCATCAGTGAGTCTACGTACCAAGAGACCCAGTACTTC.

The CDR3 region is CASNPIVGPYEQYF. Here the CDR3 DNA reads TGTGCCAGCAACCCTATTGTAGGACCCTACGAGCAGTACTTC. The chain combines TRBV7-2 with TRBJ2-7, with D uncertain. V was shortened by 7 bases and J by 2 bases, with 15 bases between the two germline ends. Germline assignment: CDR1 SGHTA and CDR2 FQGNSA. The CDR3 loop spans 14 amino acids.

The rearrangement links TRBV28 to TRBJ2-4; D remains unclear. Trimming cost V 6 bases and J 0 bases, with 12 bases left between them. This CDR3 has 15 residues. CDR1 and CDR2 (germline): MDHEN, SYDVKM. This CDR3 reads CASSPPNLAKNIQYF. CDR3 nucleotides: TGTGCCAGCAGCCCACCGAATCTAGCCAAAAACATTCAGTACTTC.

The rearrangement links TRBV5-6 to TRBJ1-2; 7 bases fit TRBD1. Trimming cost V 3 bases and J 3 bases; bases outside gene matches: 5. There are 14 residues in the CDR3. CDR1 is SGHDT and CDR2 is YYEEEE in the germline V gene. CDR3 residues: CASSSITGDYGYTF. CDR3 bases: TGTGCCAGCAGCTCAATTACAGGGGACTATGGCTACACCTTC.

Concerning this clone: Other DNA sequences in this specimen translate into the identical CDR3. The CDR3 region is CASSLGAGPQETQYF. CDR3 nucleotide sequence: TGTGCCAGCAGCTTAGGGGCGGGCCCCCAAGAGACCCAGTACTTC. The J gene is TRBJ2-5, the V gene TRBV7-2; TRBD2 might be the D (5 bases). Trimming took 1 base from V and 1 from J, leaving 10 bases between them. There are 15 residues in the CDR3. Germline CDR1 reads SGHTA; CDR2 reads FQGNSA.

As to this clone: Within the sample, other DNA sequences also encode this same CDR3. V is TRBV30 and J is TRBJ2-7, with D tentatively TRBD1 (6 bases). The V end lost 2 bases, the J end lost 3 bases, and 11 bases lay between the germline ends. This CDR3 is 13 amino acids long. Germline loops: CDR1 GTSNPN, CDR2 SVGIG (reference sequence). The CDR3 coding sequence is TGTGCCTGGAGTTTGACAGGACTCTACGAGCAGTACTTC. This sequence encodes CAWSLTGLYEQYF.

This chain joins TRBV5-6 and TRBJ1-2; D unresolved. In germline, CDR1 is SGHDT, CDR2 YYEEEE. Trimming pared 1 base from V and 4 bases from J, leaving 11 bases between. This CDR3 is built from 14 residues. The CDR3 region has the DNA TGTGCCAGCAGCTTGCTTGGGGTTAGCTATGGCTACACCTTC. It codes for CASSLLGVSYGYTF.

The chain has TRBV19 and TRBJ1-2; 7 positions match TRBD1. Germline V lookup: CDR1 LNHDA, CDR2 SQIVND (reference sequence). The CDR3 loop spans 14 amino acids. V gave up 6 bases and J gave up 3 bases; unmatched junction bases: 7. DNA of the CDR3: TGTGCCAGTAGCCCAAAGGGGGCCTACTATGGCTACACCTTC. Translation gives CASSPKGAYYGYTF.

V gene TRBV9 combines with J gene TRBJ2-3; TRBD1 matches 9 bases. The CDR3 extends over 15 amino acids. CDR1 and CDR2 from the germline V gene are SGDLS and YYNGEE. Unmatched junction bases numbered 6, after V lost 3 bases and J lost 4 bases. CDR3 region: CASSAGTGPPDTQYF. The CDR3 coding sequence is TGTGCCAGCAGCGCCGGGACAGGGCCCCCAGATACGCAGTATTTT.

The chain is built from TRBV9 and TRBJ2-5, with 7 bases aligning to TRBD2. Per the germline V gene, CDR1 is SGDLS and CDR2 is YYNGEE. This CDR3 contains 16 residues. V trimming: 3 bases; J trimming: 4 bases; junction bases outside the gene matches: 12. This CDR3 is CASSATFGGGAETQYF. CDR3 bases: TGTGCCAGCAGCGCCACCTTCGGCGGGGGAGCAGAGACCCAGTACTTC.

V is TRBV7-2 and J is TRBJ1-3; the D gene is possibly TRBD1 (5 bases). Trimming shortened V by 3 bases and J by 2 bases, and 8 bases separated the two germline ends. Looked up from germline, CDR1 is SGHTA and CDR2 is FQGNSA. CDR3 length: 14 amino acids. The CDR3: CASSFARAGNTIYF. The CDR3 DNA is TGTGCCAGCAGCTTTGCCAGGGCTGGAAACACCATATATTTT.